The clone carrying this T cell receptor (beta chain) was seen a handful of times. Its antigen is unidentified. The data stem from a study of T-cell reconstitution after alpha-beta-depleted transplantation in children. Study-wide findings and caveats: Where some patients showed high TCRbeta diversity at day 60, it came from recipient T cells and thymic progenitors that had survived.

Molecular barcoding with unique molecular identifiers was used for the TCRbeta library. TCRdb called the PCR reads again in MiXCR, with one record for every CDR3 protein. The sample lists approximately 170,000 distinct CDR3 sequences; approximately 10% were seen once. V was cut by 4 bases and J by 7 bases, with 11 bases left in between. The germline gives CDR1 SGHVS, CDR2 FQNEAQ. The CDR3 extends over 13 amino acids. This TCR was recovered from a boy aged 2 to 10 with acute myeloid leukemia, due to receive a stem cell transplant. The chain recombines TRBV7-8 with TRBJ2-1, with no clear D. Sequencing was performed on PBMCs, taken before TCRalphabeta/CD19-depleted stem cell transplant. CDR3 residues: CASSSPNTNEQFF. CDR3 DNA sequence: TGTGCCAGCAGCTCCCCGAATACGAATGAGCAGTTCTTC. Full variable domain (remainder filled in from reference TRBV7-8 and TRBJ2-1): GAGVSQSPRYKVAKRGQDVALRCDPISGHVSLFWYQQALGQGPEFLTYFQNEAQLDKSGLPSDRFFAERPEGSVSTLKIQRTQQEDSAVYLCASSSPNTNEQFFGPGTRLTVL.